This TCR beta chain stems from a study of cytomegalovirus exposure and HLA in healthy donors. For the study at large: From 150 million to 200 million T cells, an earlier analysis saw 120 million or so unique TCR beta sequences.

The study ran its PCR with 60 Vbeta and 13 Jbeta primers. The data were produced by immunoSEQ multiplex PCR, yet TCRdb's version contains in-frame clones alone and is incomplete. The sample table includes 100,000 to 150,000 clones. The V gene's germline CDR1 is SGHTA and CDR2 FQGTGA. The CDR3 totals 15 residues. With 6 bases removed from V and 2 bases from J, the gap between germline ends came to 14 bases. Broader study findings: A few CMV-associated chains proved CMV antigen-specific in vitro. On later analysis, the bulk of CMV-associated TCR beta chains appeared to be HLA-restricted.

To note about this clone: Its antigen remains unknown.

The V and J genes are TRBV7-3 and TRBJ1-3; D unclear. Sequencing input: PBMCs. The TCR comes from a woman in her 40s in good health and CMV-seropositive. Written as DNA, the CDR3 is TGTGCCAGCAGTGACCACAGCAGTCCTGGAAACACCATATATTTT. Protein product: CASSDHSSPGNTIYF.